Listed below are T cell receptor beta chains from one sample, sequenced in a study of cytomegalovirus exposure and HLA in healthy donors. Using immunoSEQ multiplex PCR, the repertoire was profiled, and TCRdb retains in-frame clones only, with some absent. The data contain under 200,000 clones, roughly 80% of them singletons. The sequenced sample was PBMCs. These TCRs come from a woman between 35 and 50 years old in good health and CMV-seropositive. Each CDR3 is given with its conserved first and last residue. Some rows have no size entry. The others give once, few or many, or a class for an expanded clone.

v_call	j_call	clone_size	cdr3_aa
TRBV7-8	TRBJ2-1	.	CASSLAPLLQGSYNEQFF
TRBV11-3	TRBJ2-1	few	CASSLAGQGNEQFF
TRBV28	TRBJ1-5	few	CAGGRTSNQPQHF
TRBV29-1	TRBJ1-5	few	CSVEGSTGAQHF
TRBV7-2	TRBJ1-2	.	CASSRGGLYGYTF
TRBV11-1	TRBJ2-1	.	CASSPIRGYEQFF
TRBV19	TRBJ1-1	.	CASSTFHRDTEAFF
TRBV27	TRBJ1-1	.	CASSSQVNTEAFF
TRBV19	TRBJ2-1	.	CASSANRGLAYNEQFF
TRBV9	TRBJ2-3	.	CASSALGTSGSTDTQYF
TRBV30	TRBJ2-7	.	CAWSSTTTEQYF
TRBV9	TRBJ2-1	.	CASSGALAGSYNEQFF
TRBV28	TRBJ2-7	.	CASSLYFRGARGGAYEQYF
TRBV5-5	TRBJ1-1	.	CASSPSGGMGTEAFF
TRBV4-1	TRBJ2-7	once	CASSQQGGVYEQYF
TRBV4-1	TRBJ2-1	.	CASSQGLVLDEQFF
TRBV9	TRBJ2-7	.	CASSVVPAGAYEQYF
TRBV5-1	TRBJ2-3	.	CASSLGARTQYF
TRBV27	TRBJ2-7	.	CASRSSRAGLVEQYF
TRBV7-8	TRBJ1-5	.	CASSLPSGNQPQHF
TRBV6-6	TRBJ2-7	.	CASHGTSGRSSYEQYF
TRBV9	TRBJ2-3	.	CASSPGVLGGTDTQYF
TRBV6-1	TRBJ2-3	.	CASTEGRDTQYF
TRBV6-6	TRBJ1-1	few	CASSWDRAGVTEAFF
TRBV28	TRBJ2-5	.	CASSLPGETQYF
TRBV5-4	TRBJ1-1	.	CASSLPDRGTEAFF